Shown below are 29 T cell receptor beta chains from a single sample sequenced in a study of T cells in Graves' hyperthyroidism and ophthalmopathy. RNA transcripts served as the template for amplifying TCR beta CDR3 regions. The TCR CDR3 was amplified in a first-round RT-PCR using the HTBI primer set. TCRdb called the multiplex PCR reads again in MiXCR, with one record for every CDR3 protein. The sample lists approximately 630,000 distinct CDR3 sequences, around 15% occurring once. The sample comprised blood. The origin of the receptors is a woman aged 30 to 39 with Graves' hyperthyroidism.

This clonotype turned up a few times. The rearrangement joins TRBV29-1 to TRBJ1-1; no clear D gene. Trimming took off 7 bases at V and 2 bases at J, with 11 bases between the two ends. CDR3 size: 12 residues. The germline V gene encodes CDR1 SQVTM and CDR2 ANQGSEA. The CDR3: CSGDRSNTEAFF. In nucleotides, the CDR3 is TGCAGCGGTGATAGGTCAAACACTGAAGCTTTCTTT. Filled out from reference TRBV29-1 and TRBJ1-1, the complete variable domain reads SAVISQKPSRDICQRGTSLTIQCQVDSQVTMMFWYRQQPGQSLTLIATANQGSEATYESGFVIDKFPISRPNLTFSTLTVSNMSPEDSSIYLCSGDRSNTEAFFGQGTRLTVV.

This clonotype was detected ten times or more. The genes are TRBV18 and TRBJ2-3; D possibly corresponds to TRBD1 (6 bases). There are 14 residues in the CDR3. V lost 3 bases and J lost 2, with 9 bases in between. In germline, CDR1 is KGHSH, CDR2 LQKENI. The CDR3 spells CASSPDSLTDTQYF. The CDR3 coding sequence is TGTGCCAGCTCACCGGACAGCCTCACAGATACGCAGTATTTT.

This clonotype was seen ten or more times. The chain joins TRBV3-1 to TRBJ2-3, with TRBD2 identical over 11 bases. With V trimmed by 4 bases and J by 4 bases, 10 bases remained unmatched. CDR1 is LGHDT, CDR2 YNNKEL, per germline (reference sequence). The CDR3 is made up of 17 amino acids. CDR3: CASSPRTSGWGADTQYF. In nucleotides, the CDR3 is TGTGCCAGCAGCCCCCGGACTAGCGGGTGGGGCGCAGATACGCAGTATTTT.

This clonotype showed up many times. The chain has TRBV28 and TRBJ1-5; no clear D gene. Deletions cut 6 bases from V and 3 bases from J, with 12 bases between. Germline CDR1 reads MDHEN; CDR2 reads SYDVKM. CDR3 length equals 14 residues. In DNA, the CDR3 is TGTGCCAGCAGCCTCAGACATGCCAATCAGCCCCAGCATTTT. Translated: CASSLRHANQPQHF.

This clonotype occurred many times. The V and J genes are TRBV7-2 and TRBJ2-7, with D uncertain. Deletions cut 1 base from V and 2 bases from J, with 12 bases between. The CDR3 loop spans 15 amino acids. The V gene's germline CDR1 is SGHTA and CDR2 FQGNSA. This chain's CDR3 is CASSLVSGEAYEQYF. DNA for the CDR3: TGTGCCAGCAGCTTAGTTTCCGGCGAAGCCTACGAGCAGTACTTC. The complete variable domain, with remaining parts taken from reference TRBV7-2 and TRBJ2-7, reads GAGVSQSPSNKVTEKGKDVELRCDPISGHTALYWYRQSLGQGLEFLIYFQGNSAPDKSGLPSDRFSAERTGGSVSTLTIQRTQQEDSAVYLCASSLVSGEAYEQYFGPGTRLTVT.

The J gene is TRBJ2-7, the V gene TRBV20-1; D is possibly TRBD2 (6 bases). The V end was cut by 5 bases, the J end by 0 bases, with 11 bases between. CDR1 and CDR2 (germline): DFQATT, SNEGSKA (reference sequence). The CDR3 has 13 residues. The CDR3 region has the DNA TGCAGTGCTGTAGCGGAAAGCTCCTACGAGCAGTACTTC. It translates to CSAVAESSYEQYF.

This clonotype was seen repeatedly, ten times or more. This chain joins TRBV6-1 and TRBJ2-1; 10 bases are shared with TRBD2. From germline, CDR1 is MNHNS and CDR2 SASEGT. Trimming at V came to 8 bases and at J to 7 bases, leaving 14 bases not matched to a gene. The CDR3 runs 16 residues. CDR3 in DNA: TGTGCCAGCCGCCACCCGAGACTAGCGGGTAGGAATGAGCAGTTCTTC. Translation: CASRHPRLAGRNEQFF.

The rearrangement uses TRBV7-2 and TRBJ1-2; 7 bases line up with TRBD1. This CDR3 region has 15 residues. Unmatched junction bases numbered 14, after V lost 5 bases and J lost 8 bases. Per the germline V gene, CDR1 is SGHTA and CDR2 is FQGNSA. The CDR3 protein is CASSLPTGKAKGYTF. The CDR3 bases are TGTGCCAGCAGCCTACCGACAGGGAAGGCTAAGGGCTACACCTTC.

On this clonotype: A much larger clone lies a single base off, so this may be a read error. The chain joins TRBV20-1 to TRBJ2-1; D remains unclear. The ends were cut back, 5 bases at V and 7 bases at J, with 12 bases in the middle. The CDR3 totals 12 residues. CDR1 and CDR2 (germline): DFQATT, SNEGSKA (reference sequence). CDR3 in DNA: TGCAGTGCTGAGGAGTACTCGAATGAGCAGTTCTTC. The encoded protein is CSAEEYSNEQFF.

This clonotype occurred a few times. Sequence at one end of the junction differs from germline and may be a read error. The chain couples TRBV2 to TRBJ2-5; TRBD2 might be the D (6 bases). Germline V gene sequence: CDR1 SNHLY, CDR2 FYNNEI. This CDR3 has 13 amino acids. The CDR3 DNA reads TGTGTCAGCAGTGGCGGAGGGCAAGAGACCCAGTACTTC. Translated, it gives CVSSGGGQETQYF.

The chain links TRBV9 to TRBJ2-1; perhaps TRBD2 as D (7 bases). V shed 0 bases and J shed 5 bases, with 21 bases lying between them. This CDR3 has 18 residues. Germline V CDR1 and CDR2: SGDLS, YYNGEE. CDR3 in amino acids: CASSVEGGFGLDDNEQFF. Written as DNA, the CDR3 is TGTGCCAGCAGCGTAGAGGGGGGGTTTGGACTAGATGACAATGAGCAGTTCTTC.

This chain links TRBV4-1 with TRBJ1-1; the D is unclear. The V end lost 0 bases, the J end lost 7 bases, and 21 bases lay between the germline ends. The germline V gene encodes CDR1 MGHRA and CDR2 YSYEKL. This CDR3 is built from 17 residues. This CDR3 is CASSQDYVRRWQGEAFF. Written as DNA, the CDR3 is TGCGCCAGCAGCCAAGATTACGTGAGAAGGTGGCAAGGTGAAGCTTTCTTT.

In its sample, this clonotype was seen many times. The chain links TRBV20-1 to TRBJ1-2; a weak D match, TRBD1 (6 bases). CDR1 is DFQATT, CDR2 SNEGSKA, per germline (reference sequence). This CDR3 is built from 13 residues. With 2 bases removed from V and 8 bases from J, the gap between germline ends came to 15 bases. DNA of the CDR3: TGCAGTGCTAGACTACAGGGCGCGAGGGGCTACACCTTC. This gives the protein CSARLQGARGYTF.

There are many counts of this clonotype. The V and J genes are TRBV7-8 and TRBJ1-3; 7 bases match TRBD1. V shed 5 bases and J 0 bases; nucleotides not matched to a gene: 7. The CDR3 totals 16 residues. In germline, CDR1 is SGHVS, CDR2 FQNEAQ. CDR3 loop: CASSRKGANSGNTIYF. Written as DNA, the CDR3 is TGTGCCAGCAGCAGAAAGGGGGCGAACTCTGGAAACACCATATATTTT.

The gene calls are TRBV5-4 and TRBJ2-5; maybe TRBD2 (6 bases). Deletions cut 0 bases from V and 6 bases from J, with 9 bases between. CDR3 length: 13 residues. Per germline, CDR1 SGHNT and CDR2 YYREEE (reference sequence). The CDR3 DNA reads as TGTGCCAGCAGCTTGGGTGCGGGAAAGACCCAGTACTTC. It codes for CASSLGAGKTQYF.

The chain uses TRBV7-2 and TRBJ1-4, with D perhaps matching TRBD1 (5 bases). Trimming cost V 5 bases and J 5 bases, with 18 bases left between them. Germline V gives CDR1 SGHTA, CDR2 FQGNSA. The CDR3 is 16 residues long. CDR3 DNA: TGTGCCAGCAGCCCAAAGGTCAACAGGATAAATGAAAAACTGTTTTTT. Its protein product is CASSPKVNRINEKLFF.

There are a few counts of this clonotype. The rearrangement joins TRBV12-3 or TRBV12-4 to TRBJ2-1; D ambiguous. The ends were cut back, 5 bases at V and 9 bases at J, with 14 bases in the middle. This CDR3 comprises 13 residues. The CDR3 sequence is CASSPGRMGEQFF. The DNA for the CDR3 is TGTGCCAGCAGTCCCGGACGCATGGGTGAGCAGTTCTTC.

This clonotype was picked up many times. CDR3 in amino acids: CSAPPDALPNTDTQYF. The CDR3 bases are TGCAGTGCACCGCCTGATGCGTTGCCAAACACAGATACGCAGTATTTT. The rearrangement links TRBV20-1 to TRBJ2-3; D call uncertain. Germline V gene sequence: CDR1 DFQATT, CDR2 SNEGSKA (reference sequence). The V end was cut by 6 bases, the J end by 2 bases, with 21 bases between. CDR3 length: 16 residues.

The chain uses TRBV9 and TRBJ2-1; a possible D gene is TRBD1 (6 bases). This CDR3 is built from 14 residues. Trimming took 3 bases from V and 6 from J, leaving 13 bases between them. Germline V gene lookup returns CDR1 SGDLS and CDR2 YYNGEE. The CDR3 region is CASSAYRAGNEQFF. CDR3 nucleotide sequence: TGTGCCAGCAGCGCCTACAGGGCAGGCAATGAGCAGTTCTTC. Complete variable domain (other parts from reference TRBV9 and TRBJ2-1): DSGVTQTPKHLITATGQRVTLRCSPRSGDLSVYWYQQSLDQGLQFLIQYYNGEERAKGNILERFSAQQFPDLHSELNLSSLELGDSALYFCASSAYRAGNEQFFGPGTRLTVL.

This clonotype was observed many times. The chain links TRBV3-1 to TRBJ2-7, with unresolved D. Germline CDR1 reads LGHDT; CDR2 reads YNNKEL (reference sequence). V was pared by 2 bases and J by 0 bases, with 11 bases between. The CDR3 is made up of 15 amino acids. The CDR3 reads CASSQSRQPSYEQYF. The CDR3 region has the DNA TGTGCCAGCAGCCAATCGCGCCAACCCTCCTACGAGCAGTACTTC.

This clonotype was picked up a small number of times. The chain is built from TRBV30 and TRBJ2-1; TRBD1 might be the D (5 bases). The CDR3 sequence is 12 residues long. V lost 3 bases to trimming and J lost 5 bases, with 8 bases between them. From germline, CDR1 is GTSNPN and CDR2 SVGIG (reference sequence). CDR3 DNA sequence: TGTGCCTGGAGCGACAGTAACAATGAGCAGTTCTTC. It is translated as CAWSDSNNEQFF.

The chain carries TRBV6-2 or TRBV6-3 and TRBJ2-6; D gene unclear. The germline V gene encodes CDR1 MNHEY and CDR2 SVGEGT. V was shortened by 5 bases and J by 3 bases, with 5 bases between the two germline ends. The CDR3 loop spans 13 amino acids. The CDR3 here is CASSPGGANVLTF. The CDR3 bases are TGTGCCAGCAGTCCTGGTGGGGCCAACGTCCTGACTTTC.

This clonotype was detected only a few times. This rearrangement joins TRBV30 to TRBJ1-3, with a weak D call TRBD1 (6 bases). CDR3 length equals 15 residues. Germline V CDR1 and CDR2: GTSNPN, SVGIG (reference sequence). The ends were cut back, 3 bases at V and 6 bases at J, with 18 bases in the middle. The CDR3 spells CAWSLGNRDANTIYF. CDR3 in DNA: TGTGCCTGGAGCTTGGGCAACAGGGACGCAAACACCATATATTTT.

The chain couples TRBV9 to TRBJ1-1; D may be TRBD1 (6 bases). CDR1 SGDLS and CDR2 YYNGEE come from the germline V gene. Trimming cost V 0 bases and J 8 bases, with 14 bases left between them. The CDR3 length is 14 residues. CDR3 nucleotides: TGTGCCAGCAGCGTAGGACAACTCACAGGGGAAGCTTTCTTT. The encoded protein is CASSVGQLTGEAFF. The full variable domain, in which reference TRBV9 and TRBJ1-1 provide the parts outside the CDR3, is DSGVTQTPKHLITATGQRVTLRCSPRSGDLSVYWYQQSLDQGLQFLIQYYNGEERAKGNILERFSAQQFPDLHSELNLSSLELGDSALYFCASSVGQLTGEAFFGQGTRLTVV.

At least ten counts were recorded for this clonotype. The V and J genes are TRBV6-2 or TRBV6-3 and TRBJ2-1, with 7 bases that match TRBD1. CDR1 MNHEY and CDR2 SVGEGT come from the germline V gene. The junction had 5 bases not matched to a gene; V was cut back by 6 bases and J by 3 bases. The CDR3 sequence is 14 residues long. This CDR3 is CASSPGTDYNEQFF. For the CDR3, the DNA is TGTGCCAGCAGCCCCGGGACAGACTACAATGAGCAGTTCTTC.

This clonotype has ten or more counts. The chain carries TRBV7-3 and TRBJ1-1, with D maybe TRBD1 (5 bases). The CDR3 has 14 residues. Trimming cost V 1 base and J 2 bases, with 8 bases left between them. Germline V gene data show CDR1 as SGHTA and CDR2 as FQGTGA. CDR3 sequence reads: CASSLMGLNTEAFF. In nucleotides, the CDR3 is TGTGCCAGCAGCTTAATGGGACTAAACACTGAAGCTTTCTTT. Full variable domain (remainder filled in from reference TRBV7-3 and TRBJ1-1): GAGVSQTPSNKVTEKGKYVELRCDPISGHTALYWYRQSLGQGPEFLIYFQGTGAADDSGLPNDRFFAVRPEGSVSTLKIQRTERGDSAVYLCASSLMGLNTEAFFGQGTRLTVV.

The genes are TRBV19 and TRBJ2-1; 14 positions match TRBD2. The CDR3 is made up of 13 amino acids. The V and J ends lost 9 bases and 7 bases, in that order; junction bases with no gene match: 2. Germline CDR1 LNHDA, CDR2 SQIVND (reference sequence). Written as DNA, the CDR3 is TGTGCCAGGGGACTAGCGGGAGAGAATGAGCAGTTCTTC. This translates into CARGLAGENEQFF.

This clonotype has just a few counts. This chain joins TRBV20-1 and TRBJ2-1; unclear D gene. Trimming removed 7 bases at V and 8 bases at J, with 9 bases between. The CDR3 loop spans 10 amino acids. Germline V gives CDR1 DFQATT, CDR2 SNEGSKA (reference sequence). The CDR3 nucleotides read TGCAGTGTCTGGCAGGATGAGCAGTTCTTC. Translated, it gives CSVWQDEQFF.

Many counts were recorded for this clonotype. This chain connects TRBV12-3 or TRBV12-4 to TRBJ2-7; D possibly uses TRBD1 or TRBD2 (6 bases each). This CDR3 has 14 amino acids. Trimming pared 7 bases from V and 6 bases from J, leaving 19 bases between. CDR3 sequence: CASTLRGGLVEQYF. CDR3 DNA: TGTGCCAGCACCCTCCGAGGGGGACTGGTCGAGCAGTACTTC.